Sequencing of this T cell receptor beta chain was carried out in a study of early T cells in non-severe SARS-CoV-2 infection (dated by TCRdb to the early 2020s). Background for the entire study: Because TCR sequencing was done on bulk RNA from unsorted whole blood, the alpha and beta chains could not be paired.

The study was a case-control design nested within a healthcare worker cohort in London, UK, with weekly nasopharyngeal swab PCR tests and blood sampling. Healthcare workers were enrolled in the week of the UK lockdown, from 23 to 31 March 2020, and were followed every week for up to roughly 16 weeks. Relative to germline, V is 6 bases shorter and J is 4 bases shorter, with 10 bases between their ends. The CDR3 runs 13 amino acids, cysteine and phenylalanine included. Kept here is only the CDR3 DNA, which spans 39 bases and is read in frame from base 1. CDR1 is given as ENHRY and CDR2 as SYGVKD, both from the germline V gene. The paper as a whole reports these results and caveats: VDJdb matching was skewed toward anti-spike CD8 responses and likely underestimated virus-specific expansions, missing private and CD4 specificities.

As regards this clonotype: This receptor's antigen is unknown. The record has no base qualities; no much larger clone is one base away.

Receptor amplification or capture employed 5' RACE. For sequencing, a NextSeq 500 was employed. In the TCR library protocol, unique molecular identifiers were attached to individual cDNA molecules to correct for PCR bias and sequencing error. Sequencing covered both TCR alpha and beta chains, and within each sample the abundances of alpha and beta sequences were tightly co-correlated. On the authors' methods: Decombinator V4 was used to annotate the V gene, J gene and CDR3 of the TCR sequences. TCRs were defined as expanded if a significant change between any two time points was detected under a Poisson model with p below 0.0001. Abundances of TCRs were expressed as counts per million after normalisation to the total number of TCRs sequenced in each sample. TRAV1-2 paired with TRAJ12, TRAJ20 or TRAJ33 defined MAIT TCRs, while TRAV10 paired with TRAJ18 defined iNKT TCRs. VDJdb, accessed 1 November 2021, was searched for CMV, EBV and SARS-CoV-2 annotated TCRs, excluding TCRs annotated for multiple antigens. Using fastp trimming at Q25 and MiXCR clonotype assembly, TCRdb reanalyzed the public sequencing data and kept in-frame beta chains. Under each unique CDR3 protein, matching rows form one entry showing the most common genes and DNA. For this entry, the V and J calls and clone size follow TCRdb and not the study's own pipeline. The sample table shows fewer than 85,000 distinct CDR3 sequences, and about 13% are seen once. 4.5% to 7% of the sample rests with the top ten.

Sequencing was performed on whole blood. The sequence was obtained from an adult who was a healthcare worker with PCR-confirmed SARS-CoV-2 infection or an uninfected control (not recorded which). The sequence joins TRBV10-3 to TRBJ1-5; the D segment could be TRBD1, given 5 matching bases. At the DNA level, the sequence is TGTGCCATCAGGGGGCTAGGAAATCAGCCCCAGCATTTT. This sequence encodes CAIRGLGNQPQHF.